What follows is one T cell receptor (beta chain) and its context. Its antigen is unidentified. The sample is drawn from a study of cytomegalovirus exposure and HLA in healthy donors. General study points: V- and J-gene trimming of TCR beta was linked (in a later analysis) to a missense DCLRE1C variant. It was reportedly the case that the classifier diagnosed cytomegalovirus status with high specificity and sensitivity.

Primers for the PCR totalled 60 Vbeta and 13 Jbeta. Assay used: immunoSEQ multiplex PCR; TCRdb lists only in-frame clones, some missing. The table records around 78,000 clones, over 55% of them present only once. Per germline, CDR1 SGHNT and CDR2 YENEEA. CDR3 size: 11 residues. Trimming took off 4 bases at V and 5 bases at J, with 5 bases between the two ends. The TCR sequence derives from a man aged 25 to 45 in good health and CMV-seropositive. The J gene is TRBJ2-5, the V gene TRBV11-3; D is undetermined. What was sequenced was PBMCs. The CDR3 bases are TGTGCCAGCAGCTCCCGGGAGACCCAGTACTTC. Protein sequence: CASSSRETQYF.